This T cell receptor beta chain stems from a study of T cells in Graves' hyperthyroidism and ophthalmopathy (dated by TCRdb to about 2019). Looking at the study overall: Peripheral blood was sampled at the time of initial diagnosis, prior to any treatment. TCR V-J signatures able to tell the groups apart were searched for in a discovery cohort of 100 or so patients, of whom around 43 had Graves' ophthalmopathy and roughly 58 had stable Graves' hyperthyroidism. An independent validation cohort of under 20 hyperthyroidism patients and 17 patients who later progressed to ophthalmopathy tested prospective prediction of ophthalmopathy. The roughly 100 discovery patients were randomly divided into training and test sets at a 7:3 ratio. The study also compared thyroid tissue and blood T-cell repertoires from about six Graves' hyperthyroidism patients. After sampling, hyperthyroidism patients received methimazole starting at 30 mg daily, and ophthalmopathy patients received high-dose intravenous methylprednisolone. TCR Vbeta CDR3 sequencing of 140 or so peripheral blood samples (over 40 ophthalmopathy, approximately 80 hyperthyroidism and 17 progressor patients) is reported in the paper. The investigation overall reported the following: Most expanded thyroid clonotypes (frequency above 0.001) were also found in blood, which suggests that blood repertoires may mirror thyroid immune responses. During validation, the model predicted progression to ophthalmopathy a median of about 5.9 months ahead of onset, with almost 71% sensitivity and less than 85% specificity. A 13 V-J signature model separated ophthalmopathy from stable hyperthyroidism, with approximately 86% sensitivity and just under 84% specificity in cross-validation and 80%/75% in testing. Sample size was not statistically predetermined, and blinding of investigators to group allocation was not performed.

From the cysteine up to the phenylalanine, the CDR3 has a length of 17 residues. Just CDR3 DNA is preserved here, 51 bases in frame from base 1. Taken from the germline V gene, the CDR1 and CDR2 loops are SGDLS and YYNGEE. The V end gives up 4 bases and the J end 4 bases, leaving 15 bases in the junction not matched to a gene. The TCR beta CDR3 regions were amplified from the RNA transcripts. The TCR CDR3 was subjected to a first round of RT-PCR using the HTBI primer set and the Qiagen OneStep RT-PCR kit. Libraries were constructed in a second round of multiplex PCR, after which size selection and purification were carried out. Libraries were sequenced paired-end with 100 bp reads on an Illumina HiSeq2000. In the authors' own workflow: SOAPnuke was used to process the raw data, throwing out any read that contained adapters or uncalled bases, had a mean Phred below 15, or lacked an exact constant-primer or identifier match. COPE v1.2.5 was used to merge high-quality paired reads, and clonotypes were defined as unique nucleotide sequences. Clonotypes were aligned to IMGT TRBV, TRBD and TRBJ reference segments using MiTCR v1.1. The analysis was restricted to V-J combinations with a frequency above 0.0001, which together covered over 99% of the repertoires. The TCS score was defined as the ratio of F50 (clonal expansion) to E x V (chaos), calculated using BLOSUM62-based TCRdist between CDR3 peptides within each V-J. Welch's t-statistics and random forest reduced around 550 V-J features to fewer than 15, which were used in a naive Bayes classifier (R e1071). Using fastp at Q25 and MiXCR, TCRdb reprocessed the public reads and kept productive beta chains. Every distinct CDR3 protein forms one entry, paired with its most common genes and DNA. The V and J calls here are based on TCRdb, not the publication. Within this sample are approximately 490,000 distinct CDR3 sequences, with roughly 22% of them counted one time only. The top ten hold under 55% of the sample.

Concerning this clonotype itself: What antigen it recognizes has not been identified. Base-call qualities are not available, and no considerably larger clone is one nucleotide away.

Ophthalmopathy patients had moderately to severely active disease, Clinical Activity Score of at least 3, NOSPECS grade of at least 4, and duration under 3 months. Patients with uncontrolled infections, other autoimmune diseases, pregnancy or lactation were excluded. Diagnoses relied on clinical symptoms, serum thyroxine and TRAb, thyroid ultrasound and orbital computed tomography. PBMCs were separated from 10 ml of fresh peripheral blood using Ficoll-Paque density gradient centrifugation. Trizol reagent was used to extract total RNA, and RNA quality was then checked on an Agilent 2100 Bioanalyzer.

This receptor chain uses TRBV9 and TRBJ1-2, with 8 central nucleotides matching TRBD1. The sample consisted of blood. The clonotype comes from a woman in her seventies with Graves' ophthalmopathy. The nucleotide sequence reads TGTGCCAGCAGCATGGGACAGGCCCTCCCGACTTTCTATGGCTACACCTTC. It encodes CASSMGQALPTFYGYTF.